This entry lists 8 T cell receptor beta chains sequenced from one sample in a study of vaccination and CD4 T cells after COVID-19 (dated by TCRdb to the early 2020s). Antigen specificity for these receptors is unknown. The sample's treatment or condition label, in plain terms: approximately 11-day PBMC culture with coronavirus spike peptide pools or control peptides (ViraFEST assay). The library was produced with PCR. The run used an Illumina iSeq 100. DNA from cultured CD4+ T cells underwent TCR sequencing with the Oncomine TCR Beta short-read assay at the Johns Hopkins FTIC core. TCRdb trimmed the raw reads at Q25, called clones with MiXCR and kept productive beta chains. Rows matching on CDR3 protein sequence are summarized as one entry with the most common DNA and genes. The sample table contains approximately 12,000 distinct CDR3 sequences; only one count was recorded for 50% of them. The ten biggest clones cover approximately 19% of the sample.

The sequencing sample was made of CD4+ T cells from blood, cultured in vitro. These receptors all stem from a human donor who had recovered from COVID-19.

This clonotype was counted a few times. The rearrangement joins TRBV20-1 to TRBJ2-7, with 11 bases that match TRBD2. CDR3 length: 15 residues. With 5 bases clipped from V and 2 bases from J, the junction kept 8 bases outside the gene matches. Germline V CDR1 and CDR2: DFQATT, SNEGSKA (reference sequence). DNA of the CDR3: TGCAGTGCTGTGACCGGGACTAGCGGAGCCTACGAGCAGTACTTC. This codes for CSAVTGTSGAYEQYF.

This sequence joins TRBV6-1 and TRBJ2-3; D ambiguous. Germline-derived CDR1 and CDR2 are MNHNS and SASEGT. V was trimmed by 1 base and J by 2 bases, leaving 10 bases between them. The CDR3 totals 15 residues. The CDR3 reads CASSEEAPLTDTQYF. CDR3 coding DNA: TGTGCCAGCAGTGAAGAGGCTCCCCTCACAGATACGCAGTATTTT.

The chain uses TRBV20-1 and TRBJ2-1; 10 positions match TRBD2. This CDR3 comprises 15 residues. The V segment lost 6 bases and the J segment 1 base; nucleotides outside the gene matches: 6. Germline assignment: CDR1 DFQATT and CDR2 SNEGSKA (reference sequence). CDR3 bases: TGCAGTGCCACTAGCGGGATGAGGTCCTACAATGAGCAGTTCTTC. Amino acid sequence: CSATSGMRSYNEQFF.

The chain joins TRBV10-3 to TRBJ2-7; 7 bases line up with TRBD1. Germline values: CDR1 ENHRY, CDR2 SYGVKD. V trimming: 5 bases; J trimming: 5 bases; junction bases outside the gene matches: 9. The CDR3 contains 14 residues. The CDR3 DNA reads as TGTGCCATCAGTCCCGACGACAGGGTCAACGAGCAGTACTTC. Translated, it gives CAISPDDRVNEQYF.

The gene calls are TRBV9 and TRBJ2-2; the match to TRBD1 covers 9 bases. CDR3 size: 16 residues. Germline CDR1 is SGDLS and CDR2 is YYNGEE. V trimming: 3 bases; J trimming: 5 bases; junction bases outside the gene matches: 8. The CDR3 region is CASSEQGAHGTGELFF. CDR3 nucleotide sequence: TGTGCCAGCAGCGAACAGGGGGCGCATGGTACCGGGGAGCTGTTTTTT.

This clonotype is large. The rearrangement links TRBV28 to TRBJ2-2; TRBD2 is a possible D gene (6 bases). The CDR3 is made up of 13 amino acids. The V and J ends lost 11 bases and 1 base respectively, with 11 bases between them. Germline V lookup: CDR1 MDHEN, CDR2 SYDVKM. In DNA form, the CDR3 reads TGTGCCGGCGCGGGGCAGAACACCGGGGAGCTGTTTTTT. Amino acids: CAGAGQNTGELFF.

This clonotype has a handful of counts. The rearrangement joins TRBV4-1 to TRBJ2-5, with 10 bases that match TRBD1. CDR1 and CDR2 from the germline V gene are MGHRA and YSYEKL. This CDR3 is 15 amino acids long. The V gene end was trimmed by 4 bases and the J gene end by 2 bases; junction bases not matched to a gene: 4. The CDR3 region has the DNA TGCGCCAGCAGCCGGGACAGGGGTTTTCAAGAGACCCAGTACTTC. It yields the protein CASSRDRGFQETQYF.

The chain is built from TRBV28 and TRBJ2-1; 7 nucleotides line up with TRBD1. Germline assignment: CDR1 MDHEN and CDR2 SYDVKM. The CDR3 contains 18 residues. Trimming took 5 bases from V and 4 from J; bases not matched to a gene: 17. CDR3 DNA: TGTGCCAGCAGTCCGAACTCATATACAGGGGCAGTATACAATGAGCAGTTCTTC. Its translation: CASSPNSYTGAVYNEQFF.